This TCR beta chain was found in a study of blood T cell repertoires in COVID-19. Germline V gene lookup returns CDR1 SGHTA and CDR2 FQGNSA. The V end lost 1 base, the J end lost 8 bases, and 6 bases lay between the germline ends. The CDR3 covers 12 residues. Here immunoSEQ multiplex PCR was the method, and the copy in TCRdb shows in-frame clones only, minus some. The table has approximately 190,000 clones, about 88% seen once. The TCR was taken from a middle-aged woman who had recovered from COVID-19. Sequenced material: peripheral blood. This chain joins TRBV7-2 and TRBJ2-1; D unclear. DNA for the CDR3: TGTGCCAGCAGCTTAGGTATCGATGAGCAGTTCTTC. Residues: CASSLGIDEQFF.